The 4 T cell receptor beta chains in this list originate from one sample, sequenced in a study of blood T cells in healthy people across ages. Together with a sample-barcoded 5' primer, a J-beta primer mix was included in a second PCR lasting about 6 to 11 cycles. TCRdb independently ran MiXCR on the 5' RACE reads; one entry per CDR3 protein. The sample gives hundreds of thousands of distinct CDR3 sequences, approximately 40% of which show up once; approximately 31% is in the top ten. The specimen was blood. Source of these receptors: a man older than 75 in good health.

J is TRBJ1-4 and V is TRBV7-9; D possibly corresponds to TRBD1 (6 bases). Germline V gives CDR1 SEHNR, CDR2 FQNEAQ (reference sequence). CDR3 size: 15 residues. V lost 5 bases and J 8 bases, leaving 18 bases between the germline ends. This chain's CDR3 is CASSPYVGGEEKLFF. The CDR3 DNA sequence: TGTGCCAGCAGCCCGTATGTGGGGGGCGAGGAAAAACTGTTTTTT.

As to this clonotype: Given a much more abundant clone one base away, this may be a read error. The chain recombines TRBV5-6 with TRBJ2-3; D may be TRBD2 (6 bases). With 2 bases removed from V and 2 bases from J, the gap between germline ends came to 9 bases. Germline V gene data show CDR1 as SGHDT and CDR2 as YYEEEE. The CDR3 contains 14 residues. For the CDR3, the DNA is TGTGCCAGCAGCTTCCGGGACTTCACAGATACGCAGTATTTT. It translates to CASSFRDFTDTQYF.

The CDR3: CASSLRLDEQYF. The CDR3 DNA follows: TGTGCCAGCAGTTTAAGACTAGATGAGCAGTACTTC. This chain links TRBV28 with TRBJ2-7; D possibly corresponds to TRBD2 (6 bases). Trimming pared 2 bases from V and 7 bases from J, leaving 9 bases between. Germline values: CDR1 MDHEN, CDR2 SYDVKM. There are 12 residues in the CDR3.

The chain couples TRBV4-1 to TRBJ2-1; 12 positions match TRBD1. The CDR3 runs to 19 residues. The germline CDR1 and CDR2 sequences are MGHRA and YSYEKL. The V gene end was trimmed by 6 bases and the J gene end by 3 bases; junction bases not matched to a gene: 15. CDR3 DNA sequence: TGCGCCAGCAGTCAAACGGGACAGGGGGCCCTCGGGTACTACAATGAGCAGTTCTTC. It is translated as CASSQTGQGALGYYNEQFF.